These T cell receptor beta chains were read from a single sample in a study of CD8 T cells in Susac syndrome. MiXCR, run by TCRdb on the immunoSEQ multiplex PCR reads, gives a single entry per CDR3 protein. This sample has some 57,000 distinct CDR3 sequences, with roughly 92% found just once. Sequencing used CD8+ T cells from PBMCs. The receptors shown here come from a human donor in good health. CDR3s include the opening cysteine and the closing phenylalanine or tryptophan. D genes are given only for firm matches. Clone size is stated in some rows and not others, as once, few, many or a class when expanded.

size: .; V: TRBV2; D: .; length: 15; J: TRBJ2-7; DNA: TGTGCCAGCCAGGACACCTTGGATGGCTCCTACGAGCAGTACTTC; CDR3: CASQDTLDGSYEQYF
size: .; V: TRBV4-1; D: TRBD2; length: 18; J: TRBJ2-3; DNA: TGCGCCAGCAGCCAAGATCGGAGTTCTGGGACTAGCTCAGATACGCAGTATTTT; CDR3: CASSQDRSSGTSSDTQYF
size: .; V: TRBV5-5; D: .; length: 13; J: TRBJ2-7; DNA: TGTGCCAGCAGCTTGGGACATCTATACGAGCAGTACTTC; CDR3: CASSLGHLYEQYF
size: once; V: TRBV2; D: .; length: 16; J: TRBJ2-2; DNA: TGTGCCAGCAGTAAAGCGGGACAGGAAAACACCGGGGAGCTGTTTTTT; CDR3: CASSKAGQENTGELFF
size: .; V: TRBV28; D: TRBD1; length: 19; J: TRBJ1-3; DNA: TGTGCCAGCAGTTCCACCGGGACAGGGTTCTTCCTCTCTGGAAACACCATATATTTT; CDR3: CASSSTGTGFFLSGNTIYF
size: .; V: TRBV28; D: .; length: 17; J: TRBJ2-3; DNA: TGTGCCAGCAGTCCACGGTGGCCGGAAGCTAGCACAGATACGCAGTATTTT; CDR3: CASSPRWPEASTDTQYF
size: .; V: TRBV5-4; D: .; length: 13; J: TRBJ2-7; DNA: TGTGCCAGCAGCTTGTCAGGGATCCACGAGCAGTACTTC; CDR3: CASSLSGIHEQYF
size: .; V: TRBV5-4; D: TRBD1; length: 13; J: TRBJ2-7; DNA: TGTGCCAGCAGCCACGGACAGGGGAACGAGCAGTACTTC; CDR3: CASSHGQGNEQYF
size: once; V: TRBV7-9; D: .; length: 12; J: TRBJ2-5; DNA: TGTGCCAGCGCGGGGGCCCGAAAGACCCAGTACTTC; CDR3: CASAGARKTQYF
size: .; V: TRBV24-1; D: TRBD1; length: 14; J: TRBJ2-5; DNA: TGTGCCACCAGTGAAACCGGGACAGAAGAGACCCAGTACTTC; CDR3: CATSETGTEETQYF
size: .; V: TRBV5-4; D: TRBD1; length: 15; J: TRBJ1-2; DNA: TGTGCCAGCAGCCCCGGGGACAGCTTACCTTGGGGCTACACCTTC; CDR3: CASSPGDSLPWGYTF
size: .; V: TRBV19; D: .; length: 10; J: TRBJ1-2; DNA: TGTGCCACCCAGTCCTATGGCTACACCTTC; CDR3: CATQSYGYTF
size: .; V: TRBV5-1; D: .; length: 15; J: TRBJ1-1; DNA: TGCGCCAGCAGCGTTGGGAGGAAGGCGGACACTGAAGCTTTCTTT; CDR3: CASSVGRKADTEAFF